The T cell receptor (beta chain) under discussion was sequenced for a study of blood T cell repertoires in COVID-19. Assay used: immunoSEQ multiplex PCR; TCRdb lists only in-frame clones, some missing. The table shows about 74,000 clones, with approximately 86% occurring only once. The trim removed 10 bases at V and 2 bases at J, leaving 9 bases unmatched. Germline CDR1 reads SGHNT; CDR2 reads YENEEA. This CDR3 has 14 residues. V gene TRBV11-3 combines with J gene TRBJ2-5; TRBD1 matches 8 bases. Material: peripheral blood. This clonotype was sampled from a woman older than 75 with active or convalescent COVID-19. The CDR3: CATSGDRGQETQYF. CDR3 bases: TGTGCCACCTCCGGCGACAGGGGACAAGAGACCCAGTACTTC.